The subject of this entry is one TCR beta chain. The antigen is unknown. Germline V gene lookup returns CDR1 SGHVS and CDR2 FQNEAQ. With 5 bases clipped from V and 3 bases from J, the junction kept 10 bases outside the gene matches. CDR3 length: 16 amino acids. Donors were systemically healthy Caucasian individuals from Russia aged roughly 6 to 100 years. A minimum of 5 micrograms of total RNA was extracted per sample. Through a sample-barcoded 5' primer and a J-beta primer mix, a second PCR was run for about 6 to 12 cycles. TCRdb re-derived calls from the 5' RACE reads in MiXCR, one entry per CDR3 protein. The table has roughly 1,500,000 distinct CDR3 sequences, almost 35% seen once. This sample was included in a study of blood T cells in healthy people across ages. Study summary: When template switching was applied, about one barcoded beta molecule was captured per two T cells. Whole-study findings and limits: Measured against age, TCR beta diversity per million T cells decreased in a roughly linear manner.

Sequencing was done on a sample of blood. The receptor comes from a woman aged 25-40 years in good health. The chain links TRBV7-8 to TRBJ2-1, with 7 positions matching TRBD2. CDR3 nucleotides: TGTGCCAGCAGCCCGGGAGGTCTCTTGGGCTACAATGAGCAGTTCTTC. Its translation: CASSPGGLLGYNEQFF.